This T cell receptor beta chain is from a study of vaccination and CD4 T cells after COVID-19. Study summary: Each control culture was treated with a CEFX pool, an HIV-1 Nef pool, or no peptide.

Sequencing of cultured CD4+ T cell DNA used the Oncomine TCR Beta short-read assay. The source of extracted genomic DNA was cultured CD4+ T cells. TCRdb passed the PCR reads through MiXCR, listing each CDR3 protein once. The sample carries 7,500 to 10,000 distinct CDR3 sequences, around 30% recorded once. Findings and limits, study-wide: There was no significant change from roughly 21 to 40 median reactive clonotypes.

A word on this clonotype: Antigen specificity is unknown.

The CDR3 has 14 amino acids. J lost 8 bases, V lost 3 bases, and 1 base had no gene match. Per germline, CDR1 LNHDA and CDR2 SQIVND (reference sequence). Regarding treatment: roughly 11-day PBMC culture with coronavirus spike peptide pools or control peptides (ViraFEST assay). Investigators obtained the unexposed donor's CD4+ T cells before the COVID-19 pandemic (2011-2018). With fresh IL-2 medium, half the medium was replaced on days 3 and 7. This chain joins TRBV19 and TRBJ2-1; 13 nucleotides line up with TRBD2. The receptor's source is a human donor in good health. Sequenced material: CD4+ T cells from blood, cultured in vitro. The CDR3 region is CASSITSGRDEQFF. CDR3 coding DNA: TGTGCCAGTAGTATCACTAGCGGGAGGGATGAGCAGTTCTTC.